The TCR beta chain described here comes from a study of shared clonotypes between healthy human individuals. For the study at large: The people who gave samples were a couple of women and a few men aged 18 to 49.

About this clone: Antigen unknown.

Negatively enriched CD4+ T cells were divided by CD45RA into naive and memory. The CDR3 sequence is 16 residues long. Germline V gene data show CDR1 as LGHNA and CDR2 as YNFKEQ. Trimming removed 0 bases from V and 1 base from J, with 12 bases in between. Findings and caveats of the study: Represented diversity, genetic and exposure-history alike, was limited by few donors. The sharing of approximately 4.6% of naive CD4 clonotypes was seen across a few donors.

This table comes from immunoSEQ multiplex PCR, and its TCRdb copy is limited to in-frame clones, with some not included. Of around 940,000 clones in the sample, approximately 80% were seen once. The chain combines TRBV4-2 with TRBJ2-5; D is possibly TRBD1 or TRBD2 (5 bases each). Specimen: memory CD4+ T cells sorted from blood. Subset in this sample: CD45RA-negative fraction. The clonotype originates from a man aged 18 to 29 in good health. This CDR3 reads CASSQDDGTAQETQYF. CDR3 DNA: TGTGCCAGCAGCCAAGACGACGGGACCGCCCAAGAGACCCAGTACTTC.